This T cell receptor (beta chain) came from a study of cytomegalovirus exposure and HLA in healthy donors. The repertoire was sequenced with immunoSEQ multiplex PCR; TCRdb's copy has only in-frame clones and lacks some. The table lists hundreds of thousands of clones, about nine tenths of them singletons, with under 0.95% in the top ten. CDR1 is MDHEN and CDR2 is SYDVKM in the germline V gene. CDR3 length: 15 amino acids. V gave up 7 bases and J gave up 2 bases; unmatched junction bases: 6. The receptor was isolated from a woman aged 18-35 years in good health and CMV-seronegative. The chain employs TRBV28 and TRBJ2-3, with 10 bases identical to TRBD2. Sequenced: PBMCs. The CDR3 is CASTLGLAVTDTQYF. The CDR3, as DNA: TGTGCCAGCACGTTAGGACTAGCGGTCACAGATACGCAGTATTTT.